Each of the 27 T cell receptor beta chains below was sequenced from the same sample in a study of blood T cell repertoires in COVID-19. Measured with immunoSEQ multiplex PCR; TCRdb has only the in-frame clones, and not every one. Of around 95,000 clones listed, about 90% are singletons. Sequencing was performed on peripheral blood. These receptors all come from a man aged 30 to 39 in a cohort sampled during active COVID-19.

This chain links TRBV29-1 with TRBJ2-5; 7 nucleotides agree with TRBD1. V gave up 1 base and J gave up 1 base; unmatched junction bases: 3. CDR1 SQVTM and CDR2 ANQGSEA come from the germline V gene. CDR3 length: 14 amino acids. CDR3 loop: CSVEGYRGQETQYF. The DNA of the CDR3 is TGCAGCGTTGAAGGTTACAGGGGCCAAGAGACCCAGTACTTC.

The rearrangement joins TRBV29-1 to TRBJ2-5; 11 bases match TRBD1. This CDR3 spans 13 amino acids. J lost 1 base, V lost 6 bases, and 1 base had no gene match. Germline V gene data show CDR1 as SQVTM and CDR2 as ANQGSEA. The CDR3 sequence: CSVGTGGQETQYF. The CDR3 coding sequence is TGCAGCGTGGGGACAGGGGGCCAAGAGACCCAGTACTTC. The full variable domain, with the rest looked up from reference TRBV29-1 and TRBJ2-5, is SAVISQKPSRDICQRGTSLTIQCQVDSQVTMMFWYRQQPGQSLTLIATANQGSEATYESGFVIDKFPISRPNLTFSTLTVSNMSPEDSSIYLCSVGTGGQETQYFGPGTRLLVL.

V gene TRBV30 combines with J gene TRBJ2-5; a weak D match, TRBD1 (6 bases). The CDR3 is 15 residues long. Germline V gene lookup returns CDR1 GTSNPN and CDR2 SVGIG (reference sequence). V lost 7 bases and J lost 2, with 20 bases in between. The CDR3 protein is CASRALGALQETQYF. The CDR3 DNA sequence: TGTGCCTCGCGGGCCCTGGGGGCACTTCAAGAGACCCAGTACTTC.

As regards this clone: Other DNA sequences in this specimen translate into the identical CDR3. The chain uses TRBV9 and TRBJ2-5, with TRBD2 identical over 10 bases. Germline lookup yields CDR1 SGDLS and CDR2 YYNGEE. V shed 0 bases, J shed 1 base, and the junction held 3 bases outside the gene matches. CDR3 length: 16 residues. The CDR3, as DNA: TGTGCCAGCAGCGTAGCCTCTAGCGGGGGCCAAGAGACCCAGTACTTC. It yields the protein CASSVASSGGQETQYF. The full variable domain, completed using reference TRBV9 and TRBJ2-5, is DSGVTQTPKHLITATGQRVTLRCSPRSGDLSVYWYQQSLDQGLQFLIQYYNGEERAKGNILERFSAQQFPDLHSELNLSSLELGDSALYFCASSVASSGGQETQYFGPGTRLLVL.

The CDR3: CAWSLGPPFADTQYF. The DNA of the CDR3 is TGTGCCTGGTCCCTGGGGCCCCCGTTCGCAGATACGCAGTATTTT. The chain employs TRBV30 and TRBJ2-3; possibly TRBD1 for D (5 bases). The CDR3 contains 15 residues. From germline, CDR1 is GTSNPN and CDR2 SVGIG (reference sequence). Trimming left V 5 bases short and J 4 bases short, with 19 bases between.

For the CDR3, the DNA is TGTGCCAGCAGTTTCGGCGGACAGGGGGTCACTGAAGCTTTCTTT. It specifies CASSFGGQGVTEAFF. The chain couples TRBV27 to TRBJ1-1; 10 bases are a match to TRBD1. Germline CDR1 and CDR2: MNHEY and SMNVEV (reference sequence). J was trimmed by 4 bases and V by 3 bases; bases with no gene match: 5. The CDR3 contains 15 residues.

The chain uses TRBV5-1 and TRBJ2-1, with a tentative D call TRBD1 (5 bases). Germline V gives CDR1 SGHRS, CDR2 YFSETQ. The V end lost 9 bases, the J end lost 5 bases, and 12 bases lay between the germline ends. The CDR3 length is 12 residues. CDR3 nucleotides: TGCGCCACGCGTAGGGGAAACAATGAGCAGTTCTTC. Translating gives CATRRGNNEQFF.

CDR3 in DNA: TGTGCCACCAGTGACCCTACAGGGGGCGACGCGAATTCACCCCTCCACTTT. Translated, it gives CATSDPTGGDANSPLHF. The rearrangement joins TRBV24-1 to TRBJ1-6; 9 nucleotides agree with TRBD1. V lost 4 bases and J lost 7; bases outside the gene matches: 10. Germline V gene data show CDR1 as KGHDR and CDR2 as SFDVKD. CDR3 length: 17 amino acids.

This clone occurred a few times. The chain employs TRBV5-1 and TRBJ1-1; D might be TRBD1 (6 bases). CDR3 length equals 13 residues. The germline CDR1 and CDR2 sequences are SGHRS and YFSETQ. Deletions cut 3 bases from V and 2 bases from J, with 8 bases between. The CDR3 protein is CASSSGTNTEAFF. The CDR3 DNA is TGCGCCAGCAGCTCCGGGACAAACACTGAAGCTTTCTTT.

The chain joins TRBV7-2 to TRBJ2-5, with a possible D match to TRBD1 (6 bases). V lost 4 bases and J lost 5, with 14 bases in between. This CDR3 is built from 14 residues. Germline V gene sequence: CDR1 SGHTA, CDR2 FQGNSA. In DNA, the CDR3 is TGTGCCAGCAGCTCAGGGGCAGGGTGGGAGACCCAGTACTTC. It translates to CASSSGAGWETQYF.

The chain employs TRBV6-5 and TRBJ1-6; D is unclear. This CDR3 is built from 13 residues. V lost 0 bases and J lost 9, with 6 bases in between. CDR1 MNHEY and CDR2 SVGAGI come from the germline V gene. The CDR3 reads CASSYSRVSPLHF. The CDR3 DNA follows: TGTGCCAGCAGTTACTCCCGGGTTTCACCCCTCCACTTT.

This clone occurred a few times. V usage is TRBV3-1 (or the pseudogene TRBV3-2) and J usage is TRBJ1-5; 10 positions agree with TRBD1. Germline V gene lookup returns CDR1 LGHDT and CDR2 YNNKEL (reference sequence). The CDR3 sequence is 14 residues long. V lost 5 bases to trimming and J lost 5 bases; unmatched junction nucleotides: 3. The CDR3 spells CASSTGQGHQPQHF. In DNA, the CDR3 is TGTGCCAGCAGCACGGGACAGGGGCATCAGCCCCAGCATTTT.

The chain is built from TRBV7-9 and TRBJ2-4, with D tentatively TRBD1 (5 bases). The CDR3 has 16 residues. V was cut by 4 bases and J by 0 bases, with 13 bases left in between. Germline-derived CDR1 and CDR2 are SEHNR and FQNEAQ (reference sequence). The CDR3 DNA reads as TGTGCCAGCAGCTCTACAGGAAGCCTAGCCAAAAACATTCAGTACTTC. Its protein is CASSSTGSLAKNIQYF. Full variable domain (outside the CDR3, taken from reference TRBV7-9 and TRBJ2-4): DTGVSQNPRHKITKRGQNVTFRCDPISEHNRLYWYRQTLGQGPEFLTYFQNEAQLEKSRLLSDRFSAERPKGSFSTLEIQRTEQGDSAMYLCASSSTGSLAKNIQYFGAGTRLSVL.

The chain carries TRBV29-1 and TRBJ2-7; 8 bases map to TRBD2. The junction had 4 bases not matched to a gene; V was cut back by 4 bases and J by 2 bases. There are 13 residues in the CDR3. Germline V gene data show CDR1 as SQVTM and CDR2 as ANQGSEA. CDR3 DNA sequence: TGCAGCGTTGGGACTAGCAGGGCCTACGAGCAGTACTTC. This gives the protein CSVGTSRAYEQYF.

This chain uses TRBV7-2 with TRBJ2-1; a possible D gene is TRBD2 (5 bases). Per germline, CDR1 SGHTA and CDR2 FQGNSA. Trimming took 0 bases from V and 7 from J, leaving 13 bases between them. This CDR3 has 15 amino acids. The CDR3 DNA is TGTGCCAGCAGCTTAGCGCGTCCGGGGTGGAATGAGCAGTTCTTC. This translates into CASSLARPGWNEQFF.

The CDR3 DNA is TGTGCCAGCAGCCCTGGACTAGCGGGGGGTAACCAAGAGACCCAGTACTTC. As protein: CASSPGLAGGNQETQYF. The chain has TRBV7-6 and TRBJ2-5; 14 positions agree with TRBD2. Germline V gives CDR1 SGHVS, CDR2 FNYEAQ. The CDR3 is 17 amino acids. The ends lost 5 bases at V and 0 bases at J; junction bases unmatched: 5.

This clone came up a few times. V gene TRBV3-1 (or the pseudogene TRBV3-2) combines with J gene TRBJ2-5; 8 bases fit TRBD2. The CDR3 covers 15 residues. V was clipped by 0 bases and J by 2 bases; unmatched bases: 2. The V gene's germline CDR1 is LGHDT and CDR2 YNNKEL (reference sequence). CDR3 amino acids: CASSQDGGGQETQYF. The CDR3 coding sequence is TGTGCCAGCAGCCAAGATGGCGGGGGGCAAGAGACCCAGTACTTC.

The V and J genes are TRBV4-3 and TRBJ2-7; the match to TRBD1 covers 7 bases. In germline, CDR1 is LGHNA, CDR2 YSLEER. This CDR3 contains 15 residues. After removal of 0 bases from V and 2 bases from J, the junction contained 4 bases not matched to a gene. The CDR3 reads CASSQDEGTAYEQYF. CDR3 DNA sequence: TGCGCCAGCAGCCAAGATGAGGGGACAGCCTACGAGCAGTACTTC.

The chain is built from TRBV25-1 and TRBJ1-2, with 9 bases fitting TRBD1. Germline V gives CDR1 MGHDK, CDR2 SYGVNS. The V gene end was trimmed by 3 bases and the J gene end by 3 bases; junction bases not matched to a gene: 8. The CDR3 extends over 16 amino acids. Written as DNA, the CDR3 is TGTGCCAGCAGTGACCCGACGGACAGGGGTGACTATGGCTACACCTTC. Amino acids: CASSDPTDRGDYGYTF.

V gene TRBV18 combines with J gene TRBJ1-2; the match to TRBD1 covers 9 bases. This CDR3 contains 17 residues. The germline V gene has CDR1 KGHSH and CDR2 LQKENI. Trimming at V came to 4 bases and at J to 4 bases, leaving 13 bases not matched to a gene. The CDR3 region has the DNA TGTGCCAGCTCACGAAATCCACAGGGGGCGAAAGGCTATGGCTACACCTTC. Amino acid sequence: CASSRNPQGAKGYGYTF.

This clone was seen once. The rearrangement uses TRBV2 and TRBJ2-2, with D possibly matching TRBD1 (5 bases). This CDR3 has 12 residues. Germline V gives CDR1 SNHLY, CDR2 FYNNEI. V was cut by 5 bases and J by 12 bases, with 13 bases left in between. CDR3 sequence (DNA): TGTGCCAGCAGTCTGACCAAGGGGCAGCTGTTTTTT. Protein sequence: CASSLTKGQLFF. Supplemented by reference TRBV2 and TRBJ2-2, the full variable domain reads EPEVTQTPSHQVTQMGQEVILRCVPISNHLYFYWYRQILGQKVEFLVSFYNNEISEKSEIFDDQFSVERPDGSNFTLKIRSTKLEDSAMYFCASSLTKGQLFFGEGSRLTVL.

The chain has TRBV19 and TRBJ1-3, with D uncertain. Deletions cut 5 bases from V and 0 bases from J, with 8 bases between. The germline CDR1 and CDR2 sequences are LNHDA and SQIVND (reference sequence). The CDR3 consists of 14 residues. The CDR3 here is CASSDEPSGNTIYF. In DNA form, the CDR3 reads TGTGCCAGTAGTGATGAGCCCTCTGGAAACACCATATATTTT.

Only a few counts were recorded for this clone. This chain uses TRBV30 with TRBJ1-6; 7 nucleotides agree with TRBD1. Germline V gene lookup returns CDR1 GTSNPN and CDR2 SVGIG (reference sequence). CDR3 size: 14 residues. V was pared by 0 bases and J by 10 bases, with 6 bases of the junction left unmatched. The DNA for the CDR3 is TGTGCCTGGAGTGTAGACAGGGTTAAATCACCCCTCCACTTT. This translates into CAWSVDRVKSPLHF.

This clone was recorded once. This sequence joins TRBV19 and TRBJ2-4, with 8 positions matching TRBD1. Germline lookup yields CDR1 LNHDA and CDR2 SQIVND (reference sequence). The CDR3 covers 16 residues. Trimming took 3 bases from V and 9 from J; bases not matched to a gene: 13. CDR3 protein: CASSIDPAGQGFIQYF. CDR3 sequence (DNA): TGTGCCAGTAGTATTGACCCAGCCGGACAGGGCTTCATTCAGTACTTC.

The V and J genes are TRBV24-1 and TRBJ1-3; D gene ambiguous. Germline V gene data show CDR1 as KGHDR and CDR2 as SFDVKD. This CDR3 has 15 amino acids. The germline V and J ends were trimmed by 9 bases and 0 bases, with 14 bases remaining between them. The CDR3 bases are TGTGCCACCGCGAGGCGTGTTGCCTCTGGAAACACCATATATTTT. It yields the protein CATARRVASGNTIYF.

This chain links TRBV11-3 with TRBJ2-7, with D uncertain. This CDR3 region has 14 residues. Germline values: CDR1 SGHNT, CDR2 YENEEA. Trimming removed 6 bases at V and 0 bases at J, with 12 bases between. The CDR3 coding sequence is TGTGCCAGCAGGAGAGGTCTTAGCTCCTACGAGCAGTACTTC. It codes for CASRRGLSSYEQYF.

The chain employs TRBV18 and TRBJ1-1; TRBD1 matches 11 bases. Looked up from germline, CDR1 is KGHSH and CDR2 is LQKENI. V was clipped by 7 bases and J by 4 bases; unmatched bases: 8. This CDR3 region has 15 residues. The CDR3 loop reads CASWKGQGASTEAFF. In nucleotides, the CDR3 is TGTGCCAGCTGGAAAGGACAGGGGGCGAGCACTGAAGCTTTCTTT.